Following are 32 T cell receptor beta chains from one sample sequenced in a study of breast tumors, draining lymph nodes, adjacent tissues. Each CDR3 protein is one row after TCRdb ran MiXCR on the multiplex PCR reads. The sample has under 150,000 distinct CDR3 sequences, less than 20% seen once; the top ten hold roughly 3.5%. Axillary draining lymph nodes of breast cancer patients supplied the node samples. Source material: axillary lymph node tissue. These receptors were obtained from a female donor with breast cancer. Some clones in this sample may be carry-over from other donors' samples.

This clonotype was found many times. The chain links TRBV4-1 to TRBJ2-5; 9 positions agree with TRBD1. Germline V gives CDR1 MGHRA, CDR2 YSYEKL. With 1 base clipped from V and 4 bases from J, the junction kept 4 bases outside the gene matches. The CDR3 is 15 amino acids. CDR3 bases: TGCGCCAGCAGCCAAGTGGGACAGGGTGGAGAGACCCAGTACTTC. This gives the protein CASSQVGQGGETQYF.

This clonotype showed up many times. The CDR3 DNA sequence: TGCAGTGCACGAGACAGGGGGGAGGAGACCCAGTACTTC. Protein: CSARDRGEETQYF. The V gene is TRBV20-1, the J gene TRBJ2-5; 9 positions agree with TRBD1. Germline loops: CDR1 DFQATT, CDR2 SNEGSKA (reference sequence). The CDR3 is 13 residues long. The V gene end was trimmed by 6 bases and the J gene end by 5 bases; junction bases not matched to a gene: 7.

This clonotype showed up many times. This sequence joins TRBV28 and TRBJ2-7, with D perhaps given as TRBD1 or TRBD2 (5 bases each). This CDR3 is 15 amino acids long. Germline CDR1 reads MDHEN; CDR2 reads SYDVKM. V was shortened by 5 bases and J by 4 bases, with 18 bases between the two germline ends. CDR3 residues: CASSTTGTEKYEQYF. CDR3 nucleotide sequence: TGTGCCAGCAGTACCACCGGGACGGAGAAGTACGAGCAGTACTTC.

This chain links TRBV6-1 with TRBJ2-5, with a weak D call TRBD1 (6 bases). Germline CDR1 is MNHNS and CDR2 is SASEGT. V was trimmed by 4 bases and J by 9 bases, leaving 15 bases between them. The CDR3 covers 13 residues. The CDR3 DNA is TGTGCCAGCAGTGTGTCGTTTGAGGGGGCCCAGTACTTC. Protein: CASSVSFEGAQYF.

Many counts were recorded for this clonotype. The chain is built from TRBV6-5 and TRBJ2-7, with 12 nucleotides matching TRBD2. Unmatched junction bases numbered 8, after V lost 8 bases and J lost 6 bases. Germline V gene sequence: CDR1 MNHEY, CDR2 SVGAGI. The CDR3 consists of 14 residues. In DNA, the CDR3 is TGTGCCAGCGGGCTAGCGGGAGGGCTCCGCGAGCAGTACTTC. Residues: CASGLAGGLREQYF.

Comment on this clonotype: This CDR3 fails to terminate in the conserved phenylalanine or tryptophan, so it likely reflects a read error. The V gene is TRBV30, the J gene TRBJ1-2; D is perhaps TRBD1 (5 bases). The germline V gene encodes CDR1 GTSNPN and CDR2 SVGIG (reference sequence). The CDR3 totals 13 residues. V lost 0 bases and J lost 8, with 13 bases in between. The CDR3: CAWSVGGRGGYTL. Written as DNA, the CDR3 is TGTGCCTGGAGTGTAGGCGGGAGGGGCGGCTACACCCTC.

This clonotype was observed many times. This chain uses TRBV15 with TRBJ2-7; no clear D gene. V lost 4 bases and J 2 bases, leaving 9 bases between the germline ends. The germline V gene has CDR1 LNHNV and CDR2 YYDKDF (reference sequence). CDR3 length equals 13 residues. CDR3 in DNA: TGTGCCACCAGCAAAGACCGTACCTACGAGCAGTACTTC. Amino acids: CATSKDRTYEQYF.

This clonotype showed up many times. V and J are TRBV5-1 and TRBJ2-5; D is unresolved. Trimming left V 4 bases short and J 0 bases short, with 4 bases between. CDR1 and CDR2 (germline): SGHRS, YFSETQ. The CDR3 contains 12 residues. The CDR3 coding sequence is TGCGCCAGCAGCGACAACCAAGAGACCCAGTACTTC. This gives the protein CASSDNQETQYF.

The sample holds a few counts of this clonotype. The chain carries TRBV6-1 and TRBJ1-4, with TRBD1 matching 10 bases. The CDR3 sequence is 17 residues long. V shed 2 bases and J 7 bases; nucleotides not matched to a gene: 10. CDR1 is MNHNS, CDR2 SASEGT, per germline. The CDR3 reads CASSEFTRTGGFEKLFF. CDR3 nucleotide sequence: TGTGCCAGCAGTGAATTCACACGGACAGGGGGTTTTGAAAAACTGTTTTTT.

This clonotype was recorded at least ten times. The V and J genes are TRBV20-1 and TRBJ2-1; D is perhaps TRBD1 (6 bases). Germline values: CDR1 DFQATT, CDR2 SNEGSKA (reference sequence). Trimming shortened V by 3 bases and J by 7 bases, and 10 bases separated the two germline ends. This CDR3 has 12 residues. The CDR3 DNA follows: TGCAGTGCTAGTCATAGGGGGAATGAGCAGTTCTTC. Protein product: CSASHRGNEQFF.

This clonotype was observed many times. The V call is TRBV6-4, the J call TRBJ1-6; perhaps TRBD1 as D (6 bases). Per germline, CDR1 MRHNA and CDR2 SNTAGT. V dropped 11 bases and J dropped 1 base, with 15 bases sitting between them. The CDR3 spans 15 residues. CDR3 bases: TGTGCCGTGAGGACAGCGTGGTCCTATAATTCACCCCTCCACTTT. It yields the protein CAVRTAWSYNSPLHF.

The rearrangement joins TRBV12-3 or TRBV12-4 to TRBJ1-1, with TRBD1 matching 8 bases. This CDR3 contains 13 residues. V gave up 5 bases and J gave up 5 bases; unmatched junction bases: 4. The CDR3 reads CASSSTGGTEAFF. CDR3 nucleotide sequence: TGTGCCAGCAGTAGCACAGGGGGTACTGAAGCTTTCTTT.

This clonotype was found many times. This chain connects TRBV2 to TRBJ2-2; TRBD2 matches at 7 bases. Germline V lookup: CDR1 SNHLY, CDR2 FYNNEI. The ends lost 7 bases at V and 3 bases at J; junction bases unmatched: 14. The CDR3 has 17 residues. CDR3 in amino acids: CASKRAGGTLYTGELFF. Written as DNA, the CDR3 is TGTGCCAGCAAGCGTGCCGGGGGGACTCTCTACACCGGGGAGCTGTTTTTT.

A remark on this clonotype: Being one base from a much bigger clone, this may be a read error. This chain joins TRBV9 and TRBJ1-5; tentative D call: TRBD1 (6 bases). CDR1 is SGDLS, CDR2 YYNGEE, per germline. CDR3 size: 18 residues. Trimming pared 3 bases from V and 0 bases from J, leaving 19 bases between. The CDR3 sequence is CASSAVSGGPYSNQPQHF. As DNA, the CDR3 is TGTGCCAGCAGCGCAGTGTCCGGGGGGCCCTATAGCAATCAGCCCCAGCATTTT. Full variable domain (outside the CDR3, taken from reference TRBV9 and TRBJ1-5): DSGVTQTPKHLITATGQRVTLRCSPRSGDLSVYWYQQSLDQGLQFLIQYYNGEERAKGNILERFSAQQFPDLHSELNLSSLELGDSALYFCASSAVSGGPYSNQPQHFGDGTRLSIL.

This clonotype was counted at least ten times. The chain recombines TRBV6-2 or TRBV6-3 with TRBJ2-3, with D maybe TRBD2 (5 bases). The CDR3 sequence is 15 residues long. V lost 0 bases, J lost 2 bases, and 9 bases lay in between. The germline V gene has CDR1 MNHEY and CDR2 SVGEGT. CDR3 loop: CASSYSTGNTDTQYF. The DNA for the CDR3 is TGTGCCAGCAGTTACTCGACCGGGAACACAGATACGCAGTATTTT.

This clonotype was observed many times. CDR3 DNA sequence: TGTGCCAGCAGTGATCGGGGAGTCGGAGGCTACACCTTC. It is translated as CASSDRGVGGYTF. The chain recombines TRBV6-1 with TRBJ1-2; D is ambiguous. CDR1 is MNHNS, CDR2 SASEGT, per germline. The CDR3 sequence is 13 residues long. Between the trimmed V and J ends, which lost 3 bases and 8 bases, there was a span of 13 bases.

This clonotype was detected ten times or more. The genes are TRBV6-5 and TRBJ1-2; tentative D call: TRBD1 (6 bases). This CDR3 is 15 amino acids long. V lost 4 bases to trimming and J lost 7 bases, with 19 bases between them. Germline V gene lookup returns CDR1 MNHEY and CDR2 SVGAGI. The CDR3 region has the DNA TGTGCCAGCAGTTCTTCTCTAATACAGGGAAGTGGCTACACCTTC. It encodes CASSSSLIQGSGYTF.

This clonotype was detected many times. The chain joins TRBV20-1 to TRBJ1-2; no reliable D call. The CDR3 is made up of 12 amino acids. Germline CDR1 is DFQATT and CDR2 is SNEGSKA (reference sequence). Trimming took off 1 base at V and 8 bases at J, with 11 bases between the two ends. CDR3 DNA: TGCAGTGCTAGAGCCGACACGTTCGGCTACACCTTC. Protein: CSARADTFGYTF.

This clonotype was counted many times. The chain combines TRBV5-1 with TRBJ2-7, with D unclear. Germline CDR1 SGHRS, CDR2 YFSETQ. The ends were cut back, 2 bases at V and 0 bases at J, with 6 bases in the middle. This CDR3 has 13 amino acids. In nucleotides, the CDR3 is TGCGCCAGCAGCTTTTCCTCCTCCTACGAGCAGTACTTC. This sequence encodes CASSFSSSYEQYF.

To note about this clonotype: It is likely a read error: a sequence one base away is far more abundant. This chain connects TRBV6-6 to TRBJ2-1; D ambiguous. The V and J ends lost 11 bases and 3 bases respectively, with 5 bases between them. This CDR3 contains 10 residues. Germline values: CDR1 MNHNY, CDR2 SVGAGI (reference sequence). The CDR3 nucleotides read TGTGCCTGCGGCTACAATGAGCAGTTCTTC. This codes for CACGYNEQFF.

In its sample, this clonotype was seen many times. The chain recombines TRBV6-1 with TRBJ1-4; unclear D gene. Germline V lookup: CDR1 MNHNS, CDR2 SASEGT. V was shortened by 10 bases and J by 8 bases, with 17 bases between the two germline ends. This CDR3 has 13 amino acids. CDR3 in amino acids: CAISGPAQEKLFF. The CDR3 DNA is TGTGCCATATCCGGGCCTGCCCAAGAAAAACTGTTTTTT.

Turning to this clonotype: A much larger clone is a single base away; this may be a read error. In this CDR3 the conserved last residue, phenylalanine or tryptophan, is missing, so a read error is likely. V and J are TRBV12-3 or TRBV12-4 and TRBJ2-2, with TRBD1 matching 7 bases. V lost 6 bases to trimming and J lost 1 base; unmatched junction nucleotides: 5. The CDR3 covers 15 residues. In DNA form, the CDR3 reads TGTGCCAGCAGCTGGACAGGAGAGAACACCGGGGAGCTGTTTTAT. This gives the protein CASSWTGENTGELFY.

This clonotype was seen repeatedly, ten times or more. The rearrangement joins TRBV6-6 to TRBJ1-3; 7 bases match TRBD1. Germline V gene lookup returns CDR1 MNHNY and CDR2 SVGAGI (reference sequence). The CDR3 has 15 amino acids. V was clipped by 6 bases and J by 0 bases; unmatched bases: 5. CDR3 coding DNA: TGTGCCAGCAGGACAGGGACTGTCTCTGGAAACACCATATATTTT. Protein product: CASRTGTVSGNTIYF.

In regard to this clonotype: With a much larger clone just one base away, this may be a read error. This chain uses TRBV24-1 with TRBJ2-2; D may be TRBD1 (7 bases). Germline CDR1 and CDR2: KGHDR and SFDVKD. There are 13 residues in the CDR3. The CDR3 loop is CATMDRNTGGLFF. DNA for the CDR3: TGTGCCACCATGGACAGGAACACCGGGGGGCTGTTTTTT.

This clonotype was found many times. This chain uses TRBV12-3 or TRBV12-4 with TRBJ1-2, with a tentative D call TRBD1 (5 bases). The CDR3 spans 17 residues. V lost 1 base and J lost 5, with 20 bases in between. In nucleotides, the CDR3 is TGTGCCAGCAGTTTAGGAGGGGCAGGTGGACGGTGGTATGGCTACACCTTC. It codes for CASSLGGAGGRWYGYTF.

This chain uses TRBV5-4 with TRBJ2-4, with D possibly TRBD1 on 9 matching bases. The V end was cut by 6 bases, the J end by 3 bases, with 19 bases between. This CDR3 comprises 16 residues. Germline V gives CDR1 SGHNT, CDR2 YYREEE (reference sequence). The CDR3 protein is CASTTGGDRVKNIQYF. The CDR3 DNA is TGTGCCAGCACCACCGGGGGGGACAGGGTCAAAAACATTCAGTACTTC.

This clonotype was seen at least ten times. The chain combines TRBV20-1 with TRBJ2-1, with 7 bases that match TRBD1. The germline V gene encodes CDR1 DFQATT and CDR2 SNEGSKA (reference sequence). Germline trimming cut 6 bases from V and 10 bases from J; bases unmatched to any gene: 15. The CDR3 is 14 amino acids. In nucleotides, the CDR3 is TGCAGTGCACGGACAGGTAGAGGTATTTGGGAGCAGTTCTTC. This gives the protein CSARTGRGIWEQFF.

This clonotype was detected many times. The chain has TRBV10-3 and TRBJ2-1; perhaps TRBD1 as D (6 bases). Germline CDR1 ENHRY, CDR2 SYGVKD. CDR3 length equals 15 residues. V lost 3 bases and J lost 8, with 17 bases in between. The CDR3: CAISDRGRGYHEQFF. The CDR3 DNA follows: TGTGCCATCAGTGACAGGGGTAGGGGATACCATGAGCAGTTCTTC.

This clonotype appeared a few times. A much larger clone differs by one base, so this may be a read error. Here the CDR3 reads CASSFASGRTYDEQFF. The CDR3 DNA is TGCGCCAGCAGCTTCGCTAGCGGGAGAACCTACGATGAGCAGTTCTTC. The rearrangement joins TRBV5-1 to TRBJ2-1; 10 bases map to TRBD2. The germline gives CDR1 SGHRS, CDR2 YFSETQ. The CDR3 is made up of 16 amino acids.

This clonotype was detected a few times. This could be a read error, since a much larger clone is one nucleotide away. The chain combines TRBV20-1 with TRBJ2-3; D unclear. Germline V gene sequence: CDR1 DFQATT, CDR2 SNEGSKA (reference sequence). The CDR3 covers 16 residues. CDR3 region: CSARPHFNSGTDTLYF. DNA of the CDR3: TGCAGTGCTAGGCCCCACTTCAATTCCGGCACAGATACGCTGTATTTT.

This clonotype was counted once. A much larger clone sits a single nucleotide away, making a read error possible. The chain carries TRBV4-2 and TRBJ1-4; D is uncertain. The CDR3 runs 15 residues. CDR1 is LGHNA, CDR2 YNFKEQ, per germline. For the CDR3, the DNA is TGTGCCAGCAGCCAAGATCAACAGCCCAATGAAAAACTGGTTTTT. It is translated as CASSQDQQPNEKLVF.

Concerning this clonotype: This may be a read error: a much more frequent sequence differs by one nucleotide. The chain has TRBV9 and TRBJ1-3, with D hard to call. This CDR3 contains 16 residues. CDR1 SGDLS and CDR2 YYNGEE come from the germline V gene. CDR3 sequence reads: CASSPRTLSTGNAIYF. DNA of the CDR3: TGTGCCAGCAGCCCCAGGACCCTGTCGACTGGAAACGCCATATATTTT.